The 9 T cell receptor beta chains listed next were all sequenced from one sample in a study of T cells in Graves' hyperthyroidism and ophthalmopathy. Using RNA transcripts as the source, TCR beta CDR3 regions were amplified. RT-PCR in the first round (using the HTBI primer set) targeted the TCR CDR3. MiXCR was run by TCRdb on the multiplex PCR reads, yielding one entry per CDR3 protein. Found here are about 570,000 distinct CDR3 sequences, about 14% of them singletons; the top ten hold approximately 15%. Sequencing used blood. These receptors were taken from a woman aged 40-49 years with Graves' hyperthyroidism.

The chain uses TRBV12-3 or TRBV12-4 and TRBJ1-1, with D perhaps matching TRBD1 (5 bases). V was clipped by 6 bases and J by 0 bases, with 11 bases between them. The CDR3 consists of 14 residues. For the CDR3, the DNA is TGTGCCAGCAGCCTACAGGAACTGAACACTGAAGCTTTCTTT. Translating gives CASSLQELNTEAFF.

This clonotype was seen many times. The chain combines TRBV7-8 with TRBJ2-2, with TRBD2 identical over 9 bases. With 5 bases clipped from V and 8 bases from J, the junction kept 9 bases outside the gene matches. Looked up from germline, CDR1 is SGHVS and CDR2 is FQNEAQ. The CDR3 has 15 residues. The CDR3 reads CASSDGAGGYGELFF. CDR3 nucleotide sequence: TGTGCCAGCAGCGACGGAGCGGGAGGATATGGGGAGCTGTTTTTT.

This clonotype occurred many times. The genes are TRBV7-8 and TRBJ2-1; a weak D match, TRBD1 (6 bases). Between the trimmed V and J ends, which lost 2 bases and 3 bases, there was a span of 8 bases. From germline, CDR1 is SGHVS and CDR2 FQNEAQ. The CDR3 consists of 14 residues. For the CDR3, the DNA is TGTGCCAGCAGCTTATGGGACAACTACAATGAGCAGTTCTTC. This gives the protein CASSLWDNYNEQFF. The full variable domain, its missing parts supplied by reference TRBV7-8 and TRBJ2-1, is GAGVSQSPRYKVAKRGQDVALRCDPISGHVSLFWYQQALGQGPEFLTYFQNEAQLDKSGLPSDRFFAERPEGSVSTLKIQRTQQEDSAVYLCASSLWDNYNEQFFGPGTRLTVL.

Only a few counts were recorded for this clonotype. CDR3 protein: CASQSSRGRDSPLHF. Here the CDR3 DNA reads TGTGCCAGCCAGTCTTCGCGGGGGCGAGATTCACCCCTCCACTTT. This chain uses TRBV2 with TRBJ1-6; the D gene is possibly TRBD1 (6 bases). The V end was cut by 8 bases, the J end by 8 bases, with 19 bases between. Germline lookup yields CDR1 SNHLY and CDR2 FYNNEI. There are 15 residues in the CDR3.

The chain couples TRBV20-1 to TRBJ1-1; D not resolved. The CDR3 sequence is 13 residues long. CDR1 DFQATT and CDR2 SNEGSKA come from the germline V gene (reference sequence). V gave up 3 bases and J gave up 0 bases, with 8 bases separating them. The CDR3 spells CSASPPMNTEAFF. The CDR3 DNA reads TGCAGTGCTAGCCCACCGATGAACACTGAAGCTTTCTTT.

The genes are TRBV19 and TRBJ2-1; D possibly corresponds to TRBD1 (6 bases). Germline V gives CDR1 LNHDA, CDR2 SQIVND (reference sequence). V dropped 8 bases and J dropped 9 bases, with 17 bases sitting between them. This CDR3 has 13 amino acids. The CDR3, as DNA: TGTGCCAGTCAGGACAGTCAAAGGGTTGAGCAGTTCTTC. This codes for CASQDSQRVEQFF.

This clonotype was found many times. V and J are TRBV20-1 and TRBJ1-1; no definite D call. The CDR3 covers 13 residues. Germline CDR1 reads DFQATT; CDR2 reads SNEGSKA (reference sequence). Deletions cut 1 base from V and 8 bases from J, with 14 bases between. CDR3 loop: CSARVVGRSEAFF. The CDR3 coding sequence is TGCAGTGCTAGAGTAGTTGGGAGGAGCGAAGCTTTCTTT.

This clonotype showed up just a few times. This chain links TRBV19 with TRBJ2-7; D is possibly TRBD1 (6 bases). Per germline, CDR1 LNHDA and CDR2 SQIVND (reference sequence). The length of the CDR3 is 15 residues. V lost 5 bases, J lost 6 bases, and 20 bases lay in between. CDR3 protein: CASSLWSGQGSEQYF. CDR3 in DNA: TGTGCCAGTAGTCTATGGTCCGGGCAGGGGAGCGAGCAGTACTTC.

Ten or more counts support this clonotype. This rearrangement joins TRBV11-2 to TRBJ1-2, with D possibly being TRBD1 (6 bases). CDR1 is SGHAT and CDR2 is FQNNGV in the germline V gene. The CDR3 is made up of 13 amino acids. V was clipped by 4 bases and J by 8 bases, with 14 bases between them. The chain's CDR3 is CASSWDKSIGYTF. The CDR3 nucleotides are TGTGCCAGCAGCTGGGACAAATCTATCGGCTACACCTTC. The whole variable domain, filled in from reference TRBV11-2 and TRBJ1-2, reads EAGVAQSPRYKIIEKRQSVAFWCNPISGHATLYWYQQILGQGPKLLIQFQNNGVVDDSQLPKDRFSAERLKGVDSTLKIQPAKLEDSAVYLCASSWDKSIGYTFGSGTRLTVV.